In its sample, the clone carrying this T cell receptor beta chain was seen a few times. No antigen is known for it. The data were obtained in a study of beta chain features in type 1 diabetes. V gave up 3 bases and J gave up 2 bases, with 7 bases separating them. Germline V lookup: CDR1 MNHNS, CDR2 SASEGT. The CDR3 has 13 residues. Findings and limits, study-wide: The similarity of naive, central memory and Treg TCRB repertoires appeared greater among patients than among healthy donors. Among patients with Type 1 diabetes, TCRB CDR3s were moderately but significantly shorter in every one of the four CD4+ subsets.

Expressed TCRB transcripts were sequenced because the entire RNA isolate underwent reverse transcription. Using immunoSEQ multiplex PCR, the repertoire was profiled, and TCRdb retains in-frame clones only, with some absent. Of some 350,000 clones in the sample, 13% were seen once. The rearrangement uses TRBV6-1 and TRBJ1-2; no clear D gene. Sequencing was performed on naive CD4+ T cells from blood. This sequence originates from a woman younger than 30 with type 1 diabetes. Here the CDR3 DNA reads TGTGCCAGCAGTGAGGAGGGAAACTATGGCTACACCTTC. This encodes CASSEEGNYGYTF.